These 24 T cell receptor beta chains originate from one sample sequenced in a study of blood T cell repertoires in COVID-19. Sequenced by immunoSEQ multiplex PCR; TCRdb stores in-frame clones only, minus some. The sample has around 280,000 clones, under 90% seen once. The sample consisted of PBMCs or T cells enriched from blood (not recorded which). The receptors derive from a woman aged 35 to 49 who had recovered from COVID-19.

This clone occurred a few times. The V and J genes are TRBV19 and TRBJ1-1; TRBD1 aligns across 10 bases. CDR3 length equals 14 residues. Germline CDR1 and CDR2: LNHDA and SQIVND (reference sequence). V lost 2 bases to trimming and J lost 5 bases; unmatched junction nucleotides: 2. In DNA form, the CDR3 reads TGTGCCAGTAGTATACGGACAGGGGGTACTGAAGCTTTCTTT. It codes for CASSIRTGGTEAFF.

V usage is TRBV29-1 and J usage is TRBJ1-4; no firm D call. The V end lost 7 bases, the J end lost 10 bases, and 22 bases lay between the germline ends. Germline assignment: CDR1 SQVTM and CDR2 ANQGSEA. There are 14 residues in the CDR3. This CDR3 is CSAWSGSLSGKLFF. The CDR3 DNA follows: TGCAGCGCCTGGTCCGGGTCATTGAGCGGAAAACTGTTTTTT.

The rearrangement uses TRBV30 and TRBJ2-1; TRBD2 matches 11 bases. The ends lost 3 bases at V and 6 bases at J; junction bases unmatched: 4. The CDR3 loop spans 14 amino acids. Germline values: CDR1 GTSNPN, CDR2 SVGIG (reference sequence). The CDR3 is CAWRGSGRVNEQFF. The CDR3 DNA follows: TGTGCCTGGAGAGGTAGCGGGAGGGTCAATGAGCAGTTCTTC.

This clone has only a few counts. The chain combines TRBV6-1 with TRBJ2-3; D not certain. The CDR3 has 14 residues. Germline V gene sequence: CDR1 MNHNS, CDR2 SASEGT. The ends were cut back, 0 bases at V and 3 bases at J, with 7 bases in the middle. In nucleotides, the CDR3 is TGTGCCAGCAGTGAAGCGCTGAGGACAGATACGCAGTATTTT. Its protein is CASSEALRTDTQYF.

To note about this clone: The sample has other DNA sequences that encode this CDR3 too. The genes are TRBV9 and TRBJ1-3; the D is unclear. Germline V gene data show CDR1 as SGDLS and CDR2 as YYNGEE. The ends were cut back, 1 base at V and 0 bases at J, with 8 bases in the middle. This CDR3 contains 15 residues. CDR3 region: CASSVSGNSGNTIYF. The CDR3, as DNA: TGTGCCAGCAGCGTATCGGGGAACTCTGGAAACACCATATATTTT.

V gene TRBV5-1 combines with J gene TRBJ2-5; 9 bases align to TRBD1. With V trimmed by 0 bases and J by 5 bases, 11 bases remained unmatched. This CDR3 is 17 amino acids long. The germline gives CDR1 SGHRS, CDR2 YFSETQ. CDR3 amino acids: CASSLAGATGGGETQYF. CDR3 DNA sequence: TGCGCCAGCAGCTTGGCTGGGGCGACAGGGGGGGGCGAGACCCAGTACTTC.

CDR3 amino acids: CASSQEEGVETDYGYTF. The CDR3 DNA sequence: TGTGCCAGCAGCCAAGAAGAGGGAGTAGAGACGGACTATGGCTACACCTTC. The genes are TRBV3-1 (or the pseudogene TRBV3-2) and TRBJ1-2; unclear D gene. The CDR3 loop spans 17 amino acids. Germline CDR1 is LGHDT and CDR2 is YNNKEL (reference sequence). V was pared by 0 bases and J by 3 bases, with 17 bases between.

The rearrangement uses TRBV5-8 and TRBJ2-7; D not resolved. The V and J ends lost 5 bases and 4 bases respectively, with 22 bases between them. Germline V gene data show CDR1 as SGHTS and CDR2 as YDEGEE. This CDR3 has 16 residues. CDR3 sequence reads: CASRRRPSRLGYEQYF. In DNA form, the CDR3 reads TGTGCCAGCAGACGCAGGCCCTCTCGGTTGGGTTACGAGCAGTACTTC.

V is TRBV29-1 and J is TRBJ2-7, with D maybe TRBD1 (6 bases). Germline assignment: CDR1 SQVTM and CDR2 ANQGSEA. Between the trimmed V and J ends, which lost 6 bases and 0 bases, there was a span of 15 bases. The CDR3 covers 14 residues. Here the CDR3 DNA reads TGCAGCGTCCCGGGACAAGCTGACTCCTACGAGCAGTACTTC. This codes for CSVPGQADSYEQYF.

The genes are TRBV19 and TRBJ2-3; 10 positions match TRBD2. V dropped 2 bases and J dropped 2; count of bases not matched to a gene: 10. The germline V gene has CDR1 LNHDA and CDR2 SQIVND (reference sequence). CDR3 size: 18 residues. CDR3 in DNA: TGTGCCAGTAGTATATCTAGCGGGAGTTTTGGGGTCACAGATACGCAGTATTTT. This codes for CASSISSGSFGVTDTQYF.

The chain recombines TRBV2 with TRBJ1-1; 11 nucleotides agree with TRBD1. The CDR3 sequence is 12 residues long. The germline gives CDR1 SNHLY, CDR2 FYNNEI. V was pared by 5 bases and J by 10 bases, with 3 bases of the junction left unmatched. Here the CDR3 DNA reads TGTGCCAGCAGTCAGGACAGGGGGCGAGCTTTCTTT. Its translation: CASSQDRGRAFF.

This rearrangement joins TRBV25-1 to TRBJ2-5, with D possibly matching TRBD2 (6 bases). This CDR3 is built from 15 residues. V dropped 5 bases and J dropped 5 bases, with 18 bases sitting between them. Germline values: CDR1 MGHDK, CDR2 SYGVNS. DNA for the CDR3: TGTGCCAGCAGTCTTCACGCGGTCGGAGGGGAGACCCAGTACTTC. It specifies CASSLHAVGGETQYF.

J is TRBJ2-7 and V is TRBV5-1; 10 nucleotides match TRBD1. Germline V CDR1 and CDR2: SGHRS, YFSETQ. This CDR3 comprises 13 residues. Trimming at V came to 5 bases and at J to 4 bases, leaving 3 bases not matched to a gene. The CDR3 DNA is TGCGCCAGCAGGGGGACAGGGGTGTACGAGCAGTACTTC. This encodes CASRGTGVYEQYF.

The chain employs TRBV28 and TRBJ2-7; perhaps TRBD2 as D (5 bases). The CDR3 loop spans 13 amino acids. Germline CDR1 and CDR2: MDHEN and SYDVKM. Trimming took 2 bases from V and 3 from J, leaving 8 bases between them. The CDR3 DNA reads TGTGCCAGCAGTTTAGAGGGCAGCTACGAGCAGTACTTC. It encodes CASSLEGSYEQYF.

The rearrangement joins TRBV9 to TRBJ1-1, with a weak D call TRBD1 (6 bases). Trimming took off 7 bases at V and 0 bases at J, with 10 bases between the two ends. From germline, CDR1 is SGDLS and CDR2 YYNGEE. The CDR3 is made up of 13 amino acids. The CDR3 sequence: CASAQGLNTEAFF. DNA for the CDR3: TGTGCCAGCGCTCAGGGGCTGAACACTGAAGCTTTCTTT. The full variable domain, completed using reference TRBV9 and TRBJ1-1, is DSGVTQTPKHLITATGQRVTLRCSPRSGDLSVYWYQQSLDQGLQFLIQYYNGEERAKGNILERFSAQQFPDLHSELNLSSLELGDSALYFCASAQGLNTEAFFGQGTRLTVV.

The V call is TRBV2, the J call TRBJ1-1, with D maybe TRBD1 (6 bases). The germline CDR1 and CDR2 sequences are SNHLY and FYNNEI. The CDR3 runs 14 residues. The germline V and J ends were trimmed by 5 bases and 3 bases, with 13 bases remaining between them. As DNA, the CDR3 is TGTGCCAGCAGTTCCACCTACAGGGACACTGAAGCTTTCTTT. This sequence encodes CASSSTYRDTEAFF.

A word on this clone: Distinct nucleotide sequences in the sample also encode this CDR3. The CDR3 loop is CASSLGGRGTEAFF. CDR3 nucleotide sequence: TGTGCCAGCAGCTTAGGAGGGAGGGGGACTGAAGCTTTCTTT. The chain links TRBV7-9 to TRBJ1-1, with D possibly matching TRBD1 (6 bases). The CDR3 totals 14 residues. V was cut by 1 base and J by 5 bases, with 11 bases left in between. CDR1 is SEHNR, CDR2 FQNEAQ, per germline (reference sequence).

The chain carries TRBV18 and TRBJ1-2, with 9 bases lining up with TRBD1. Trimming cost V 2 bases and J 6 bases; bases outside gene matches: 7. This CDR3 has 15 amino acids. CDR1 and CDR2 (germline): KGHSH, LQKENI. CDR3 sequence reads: CASSPVGQGGDGYTF. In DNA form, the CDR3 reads TGTGCCAGCTCACCAGTGGGACAGGGAGGGGATGGCTACACCTTC.

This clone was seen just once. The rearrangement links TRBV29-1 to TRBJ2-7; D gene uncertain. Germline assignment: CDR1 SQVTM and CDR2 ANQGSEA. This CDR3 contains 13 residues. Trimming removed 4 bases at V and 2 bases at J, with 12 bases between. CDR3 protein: CSVVRRETYEQYF. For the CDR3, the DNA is TGCAGCGTTGTAAGAAGAGAAACCTACGAGCAGTACTTC.

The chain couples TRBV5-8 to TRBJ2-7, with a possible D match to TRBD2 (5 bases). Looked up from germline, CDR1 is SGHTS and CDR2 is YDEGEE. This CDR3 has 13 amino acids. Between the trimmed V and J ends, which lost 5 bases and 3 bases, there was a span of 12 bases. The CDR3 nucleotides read TGTGCCAGCAGTCGGGGAAGGTTCTACGAGCAGTACTTC. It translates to CASSRGRFYEQYF.

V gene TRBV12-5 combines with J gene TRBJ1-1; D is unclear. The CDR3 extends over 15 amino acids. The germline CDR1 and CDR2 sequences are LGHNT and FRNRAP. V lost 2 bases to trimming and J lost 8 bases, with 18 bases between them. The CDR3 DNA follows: TGTGCTAGTGGTTTGATCAGAAGGTTGGAGGCAGAAGCTTTCTTT. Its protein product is CASGLIRRLEAEAFF.

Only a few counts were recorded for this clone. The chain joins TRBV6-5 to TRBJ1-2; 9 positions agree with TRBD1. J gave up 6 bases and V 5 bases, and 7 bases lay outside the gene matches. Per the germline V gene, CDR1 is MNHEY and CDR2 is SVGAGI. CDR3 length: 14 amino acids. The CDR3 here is CASSPGTGKNGYTF. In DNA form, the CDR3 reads TGTGCCAGCAGTCCCGGGACAGGGAAGAATGGCTACACCTTC.

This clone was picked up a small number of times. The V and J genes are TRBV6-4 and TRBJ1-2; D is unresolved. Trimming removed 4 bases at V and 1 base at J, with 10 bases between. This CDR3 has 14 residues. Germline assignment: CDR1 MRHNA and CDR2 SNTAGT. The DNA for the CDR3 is TGTGCCAGCAGTGGGAGGGAGGGTAACTATGGCTACACCTTC. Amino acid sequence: CASSGREGNYGYTF.

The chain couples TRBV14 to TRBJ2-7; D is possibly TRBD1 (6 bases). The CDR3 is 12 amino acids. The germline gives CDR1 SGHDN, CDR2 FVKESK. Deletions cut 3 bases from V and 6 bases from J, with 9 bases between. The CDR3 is CASSHNRVEQYF. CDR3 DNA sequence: TGTGCCAGCAGCCACAACAGGGTCGAGCAGTACTTC.